One sample yielded the 3 T cell receptor beta chains listed below, sequenced in a study of T cell repertoires in cytomegalovirus infection. TCRdb used MiXCR to reprocess the reads, holding one entry per CDR3 protein. The repertoire includes some 390,000 distinct CDR3 sequences, about a sixth of them detected once, and 8.7% sits in the top ten. Material for sequencing was PBMCs. Source of these receptors: a human donor in good health (CMV status not recorded). Some clones in this sample may be carry-over from other donors' samples.

The chain couples TRBV18 to TRBJ2-1, with 10 bases matching TRBD2. The CDR3 has 16 amino acids. Germline V gives CDR1 KGHSH, CDR2 LQKENI. V was clipped by 0 bases and J by 10 bases; unmatched bases: 9. Here the CDR3 DNA reads TGTGCCAGCTCACCACCGAGGACTAGCGGCTTCGGAGAGCAGTTCTTC. It codes for CASSPPRTSGFGEQFF.

As for this clonotype: At one of its ends the junction is not consistent with the germline gene, which may arise from a read error. The chain recombines TRBV12-3 or TRBV12-4 with TRBJ2-7, with D hard to call. The CDR3 covers 13 residues. The CDR3 spells CASSPAGTYEQYF. The CDR3 bases are TGTGCCAGCAGCCCCGCCGGTACTTACGAGCAGTATTTC.

This clonotype has more than one count but fewer than ten. The chain links TRBV10-3 to TRBJ1-2; D unclear. The CDR3 is 13 residues long. Germline lookup yields CDR1 ENHRY and CDR2 SYGVKD. Trimming pared 2 bases from V and 8 bases from J, leaving 12 bases between. The CDR3 nucleotides read TGTGCCATCAGTGAGCCGCGACTCAGCGGCTACACCTTC. It translates to CAISEPRLSGYTF.